These T cell receptor beta chains were read from a single sample in a study of Graves' ophthalmopathy and Graves' hyperthyroidism. TCRdb ran MiXCR on the multiplex PCR reads and lists one entry per CDR3 protein. Here the sample spans about 600,000 distinct CDR3 sequences, about two fifths being singletons. Material for sequencing was peripheral blood or thyroid tissue (not recorded which). Receptors were obtained from an adult man with Graves' hyperthyroidism. Both conserved end residues are part of each CDR3. D genes are given only for firm matches. Some rows have no size entry. The others give once, few or many, or a class for an expanded clone.

j_call,v_call,clone_size,cdr3_length,d_call,cdr3_nt,cdr3_aa
TRBJ2-7,TRBV5-5,many,14,TRBD1,TGTGCCAGCAGCGACAGGGTCCTCTCCTACGAGCAGTACTTC,CASSDRVLSYEQYF
TRBJ1-3,TRBV7-3,many,13,-,TGTGCCAGCAGCACGGTTTCTGGAAACACCATATATTTT,CASSTVSGNTIYF
TRBJ2-7,TRBV7-3,-,14,-,TGTGCCAGCAGCCAGGAACAACTAGTACCCGAGCAGTACTTC,CASSQEQLVPEQYF
TRBJ2-5,TRBV7-8,many,18,-,TGTGCCAGCAGCTTCGGGTTTAGTGCGCGACGAACTAAAGAGACCCAGTACTTC,CASSFGFSARRTKETQYF
TRBJ1-6,TRBV6-5,-,16,-,TGTGCCAGCAGGAACCCCCAGACAGCGTATAATTCACCCCTCCACTTT,CASRNPQTAYNSPLHF
TRBJ1-1,TRBV20-1,many,11,-,TGCAGTGCCCCCGGGCGGAATGAAGCTTTCTTT,CSAPGRNEAFF
TRBJ2-1,TRBV20-1,-,19,TRBD2,TGCAGTGCTAGTAGGTGGCAGGGCTTACCGGGACTAGCGGAGAATGAGCAGTTCTTC,CSASRWQGLPGLAENEQFF
TRBJ2-3,TRBV10-3,few,12,-,TGTGCCATCAGTGACCACCAGGATACGCAGTATTTT,CAISDHQDTQYF
TRBJ2-3,TRBV24-1,-,15,TRBD2,TGTGCCACCAGCTGGACTAGCGGGAACACAGATACGCAGTATTTT,CATSWTSGNTDTQYF
TRBJ2-6,TRBV5-1,many,17,-,TGCGCCAGCAGCTTGGCCGGGACACTCTCTGGGGCCAACGTCCTGACTTTC,CASSLAGTLSGANVLTF
TRBJ1-4,TRBV28,few,14,-,TGTGCCAGCAGGGAACACCGAACTAATGAAAAACTGTTTTTT,CASREHRTNEKLFF
TRBJ1-1,TRBV5-1,many,15,-,TGCGCCAGCTCGACCCTGGACAGAGTTTTCACTGAAGCTTTCTTT,CASSTLDRVFTEAFF
TRBJ2-1,TRBV20-1,-,15,TRBD2,TGCAGTGCAAGCGGTTCTAGCGGGGGACCCAATGAGCAGTTCTTC,CSASGSSGGPNEQFF
TRBJ1-1,TRBV29-1,many,17,-,TGCAGCGTTGAAGATGTTCCGCAGGGGCGGGTGAACACTGAAGCTTTCTTT,CSVEDVPQGRVNTEAFF
TRBJ1-5,TRBV2,many,14,-,TGTGCCAGCAGTCAGGGAGGGAGCAATCAGCCCCAGCATTTT,CASSQGGSNQPQHF
TRBJ2-7,TRBV7-2,many,15,TRBD1,TGTGCCAGCAGCAAAGGGACAGGGATGATCTACGAGCAGTACTTC,CASSKGTGMIYEQYF
TRBJ2-3,TRBV5-1,-,12,-,TGCGCCAGCAGCCTACAGGGAGATACGCAGTATTTT,CASSLQGDTQYF
TRBJ2-3,TRBV19,-,17,-,TGTGCCAGCAGTTTCGTCCGGGGAAAACTTAGCACAGATACGCAGTATTTT,CASSFVRGKLSTDTQYF
TRBJ2-1,TRBV12-3/TRBV12-4,-,15,TRBD2,TGTGCCAGCAGTTCTGCCTTACTAGCGGGAGGTGAGCAGTTCTTC,CASSSALLAGGEQFF
TRBJ1-1,TRBV29-1,many,11,TRBD1,TGCAGCGGTTCCGGGACAGCAGAAGCTTTCTTT,CSGSGTAEAFF
TRBJ2-2,TRBV25-1,many,20,TRBD2,TGTGCCAGCAGTGAATATAGCCGAGGGGGACTAGCGGTGAACACCGGGGAGCTGTTTTTT,CASSEYSRGGLAVNTGELFF
TRBJ2-2,TRBV11-2,few,15,-,TGTGCCAGCAGCCCACGGACGGGGAGCACCGGGGAGCTGTTTTTT,CASSPRTGSTGELFF
TRBJ2-7,TRBV27,-,11,-,TGTGCCAGCAGTTCTTCCTGGGAGCAGTACTTC,CASSSSWEQYF
TRBJ2-5,TRBV20-1,few,15,TRBD2,TGCAGTGCTAGAGATGGCACTAGCGGGAGCGCGACCCAGTACTTC,CSARDGTSGSATQYF
TRBJ2-2,TRBV7-9,-,13,-,TGTGCCAGCAGCCCGACTGGGGGCGGGGAGCTGTTTTTT,CASSPTGGGELFF
TRBJ1-4,TRBV12-3/TRBV12-4,-,13,-,TGCGCCAGCAGTCTCCAACCACAGGGAAAACTGTTTTTT,CASSLQPQGKLFF
TRBJ1-2,TRBV20-1,-,15,-,TGCAGTGCTAAATCGAGGGACGACCTTAACTATGGCTACACCTTC,CSAKSRDDLNYGYTF
TRBJ2-7,TRBV7-9,many,16,TRBD1,TGTGCCAGCAGCCCGCCCGCCGGGACAGGGGTCCTCGAGCAGTACTTC,CASSPPAGTGVLEQYF
TRBJ1-6,TRBV13,-,16,-,TGTGCCAGCAGCTTAGGCAGGTCCGCAGGGAATTCACCCCTCCACTTT,CASSLGRSAGNSPLHF
TRBJ2-5,TRBV20-1,-,15,-,TGCAGTGCTCCGGTGGAGGAGTGGATCACAGATACGCAGTACTTC,CSAPVEEWITDTQYF
TRBJ1-2,TRBV5-4,-,15,-,TGTGCCAGCAGTTTGGACCCTTTGGGGGACTATGGCTACACCTTC,CASSLDPLGDYGYTF
TRBJ2-3,TRBV24-1,few,17,TRBD2,TGTGCCACCAGTGATGAGACTAGCGGTTCCCCCACAGATACGCAGTATTTT,CATSDETSGSPTDTQYF
TRBJ2-7,TRBV7-8,many,15,TRBD2,TGTGCCAGCAGCCCTTACAGCGGGAGAGCGGGCGAGCAGTACTTC,CASSPYSGRAGEQYF
TRBJ1-2,TRBV3-1,many,14,TRBD1,TGTGCCAGCAGCCATCGACAGGGGGACTATGGCTACACCTTC,CASSHRQGDYGYTF
TRBJ1-1,TRBV20-1,-,15,TRBD1,TGCAGTGGTTCGGACAGGGCTAAATGGAACACTGAAGCTTTCTTT,CSGSDRAKWNTEAFF
TRBJ2-5,TRBV12-5,few,12,-,TGTGCTAGTGCCCCCTCCGCGTCGGCCCAGTACTTC,CASAPSASAQYF
TRBJ1-6,TRBV7-2,-,15,TRBD1,TGTGCCAGCAGCTACCCCCGGGACAGCGTTTCACCCCTCCACTTT,CASSYPRDSVSPLHF
TRBJ1-2,TRBV9,-,11,-,TGTGCTAACCCGGGGGCGTTTGGCTACACCTTC,CANPGAFGYTF
TRBJ1-4,TRBV7-8,-,16,-,TGTGCCAGCATCCACATTCGGCCACCAGGGGATGAAAAACTGTTTTTT,CASIHIRPPGDEKLFF
TRBJ1-2,TRBV7-9,many,16,-,TGTGCCAGCAGCTTAGTCATGGGACTGAAAAACTATGGCTACACCTTC,CASSLVMGLKNYGYTF
TRBJ1-1,TRBV7-9,many,14,-,TGTGCCAGCAGCTTAGAAGGGAAGGGGGATGAAGCTTTCTTT,CASSLEGKGDEAFF
TRBJ2-5,TRBV15,many,16,-,TGTGCCACCAGCAGAGACCCACAGGGGAGGGAAGAGACCCAGTACTTC,CATSRDPQGREETQYF
TRBJ1-5,TRBV2,-,17,-,TGTGCCAGCAGTGAAGAGGCAGGGCTCATGATCAATCAGCCCCAGCATTTT,CASSEEAGLMINQPQHF
TRBJ2-7,TRBV19,many,14,TRBD1,TGTGCCAGTAGTTACAGGGGGCTGTCCTACGAGCAGTACTTC,CASSYRGLSYEQYF
TRBJ2-3,TRBV24-1,few,15,TRBD1,TGTGCCACGCAGGCCTGGGGACAGGGCACAGATACGCAGTATTTT,CATQAWGQGTDTQYF
TRBJ2-1,TRBV2,-,17,TRBD1,TGTGCCAGCAGTCACGATATCGACAGGGGGTTCTACAATGAGCAGTTCTTC,CASSHDIDRGFYNEQFF
TRBJ2-7,TRBV5-5,many,14,-,TGTGCCAGCAGCTTATCCAGCCCCGTCGACGAGCAGTACTTC,CASSLSSPVDEQYF
TRBJ1-5,TRBV2,few,15,TRBD1,TGTGCCAGCAGTGGGAGGGGGCAGAGCAATCAGCCCCAGCATTTT,CASSGRGQSNQPQHF
TRBJ2-7,TRBV5-1,many,16,-,TGCGCCAGCAGTCGGGGTGAACCCCCTAACTCCGGCGAGCAGTACTTC,CASSRGEPPNSGEQYF
TRBJ1-4,TRBV7-9,many,14,TRBD1,TGTGCCAGCAGTTCGACAGGGGGCTTTGAAAAACTGTTTTTT,CASSSTGGFEKLFF
TRBJ2-5,TRBV20-1,many,14,-,TGCAGTGCTAGACTGTCAGGGAGTGTGGAGACCCAGTACTTC,CSARLSGSVETQYF
TRBJ2-7,TRBV5-1,many,13,-,TGCGCCAGCAGCCTGGACTGGGGCGGCGAGCAGTACTTC,CASSLDWGGEQYF
TRBJ1-1,TRBV29-1,-,15,-,TGCAGCCTTGAGGGGGGTGGCATTTTGAACACTGAAGCTTTCTTT,CSLEGGGILNTEAFF
TRBJ1-5,TRBV10-3,many,14,TRBD1,TGTGCCATCAGGGGGGACAGTAGCAATCAGCCCCAGCATTTT,CAIRGDSSNQPQHF
TRBJ2-3,TRBV20-1,-,13,-,TGCAGTGCTTGGGCTAGCGGCACAGATACGCAGTATTTT,CSAWASGTDTQYF
TRBJ2-7,TRBV7-3,-,15,TRBD1,TGTGCCAGCAGCCCCGGGACAGGGGCCCCCTACGAGCAGTACTTC,CASSPGTGAPYEQYF
TRBJ1-4,TRBV20-1,few,13,-,TGCAGTGCTAGGGACACGCCAGGTGAAAAACTGTTTTTT,CSARDTPGEKLFF
TRBJ2-3,TRBV10-3,-,17,-,TGTGCCATCAGTGTTTGGGGCGTGGCAGAGCGCACAGATACGCAGTATTTT,CAISVWGVAERTDTQYF
TRBJ2-5,TRBV4-1,few,19,TRBD1,TGCGCCAGCAGCCAAGATCTGGTTGGACAGGGGGCTTTTCTGGAGACCCAGTACTTC,CASSQDLVGQGAFLETQYF
TRBJ1-4,TRBV3-1,few,12,-,TGTGCCAGCAGCCAAGACGCTGAAAAACTGTTTTTT,CASSQDAEKLFF